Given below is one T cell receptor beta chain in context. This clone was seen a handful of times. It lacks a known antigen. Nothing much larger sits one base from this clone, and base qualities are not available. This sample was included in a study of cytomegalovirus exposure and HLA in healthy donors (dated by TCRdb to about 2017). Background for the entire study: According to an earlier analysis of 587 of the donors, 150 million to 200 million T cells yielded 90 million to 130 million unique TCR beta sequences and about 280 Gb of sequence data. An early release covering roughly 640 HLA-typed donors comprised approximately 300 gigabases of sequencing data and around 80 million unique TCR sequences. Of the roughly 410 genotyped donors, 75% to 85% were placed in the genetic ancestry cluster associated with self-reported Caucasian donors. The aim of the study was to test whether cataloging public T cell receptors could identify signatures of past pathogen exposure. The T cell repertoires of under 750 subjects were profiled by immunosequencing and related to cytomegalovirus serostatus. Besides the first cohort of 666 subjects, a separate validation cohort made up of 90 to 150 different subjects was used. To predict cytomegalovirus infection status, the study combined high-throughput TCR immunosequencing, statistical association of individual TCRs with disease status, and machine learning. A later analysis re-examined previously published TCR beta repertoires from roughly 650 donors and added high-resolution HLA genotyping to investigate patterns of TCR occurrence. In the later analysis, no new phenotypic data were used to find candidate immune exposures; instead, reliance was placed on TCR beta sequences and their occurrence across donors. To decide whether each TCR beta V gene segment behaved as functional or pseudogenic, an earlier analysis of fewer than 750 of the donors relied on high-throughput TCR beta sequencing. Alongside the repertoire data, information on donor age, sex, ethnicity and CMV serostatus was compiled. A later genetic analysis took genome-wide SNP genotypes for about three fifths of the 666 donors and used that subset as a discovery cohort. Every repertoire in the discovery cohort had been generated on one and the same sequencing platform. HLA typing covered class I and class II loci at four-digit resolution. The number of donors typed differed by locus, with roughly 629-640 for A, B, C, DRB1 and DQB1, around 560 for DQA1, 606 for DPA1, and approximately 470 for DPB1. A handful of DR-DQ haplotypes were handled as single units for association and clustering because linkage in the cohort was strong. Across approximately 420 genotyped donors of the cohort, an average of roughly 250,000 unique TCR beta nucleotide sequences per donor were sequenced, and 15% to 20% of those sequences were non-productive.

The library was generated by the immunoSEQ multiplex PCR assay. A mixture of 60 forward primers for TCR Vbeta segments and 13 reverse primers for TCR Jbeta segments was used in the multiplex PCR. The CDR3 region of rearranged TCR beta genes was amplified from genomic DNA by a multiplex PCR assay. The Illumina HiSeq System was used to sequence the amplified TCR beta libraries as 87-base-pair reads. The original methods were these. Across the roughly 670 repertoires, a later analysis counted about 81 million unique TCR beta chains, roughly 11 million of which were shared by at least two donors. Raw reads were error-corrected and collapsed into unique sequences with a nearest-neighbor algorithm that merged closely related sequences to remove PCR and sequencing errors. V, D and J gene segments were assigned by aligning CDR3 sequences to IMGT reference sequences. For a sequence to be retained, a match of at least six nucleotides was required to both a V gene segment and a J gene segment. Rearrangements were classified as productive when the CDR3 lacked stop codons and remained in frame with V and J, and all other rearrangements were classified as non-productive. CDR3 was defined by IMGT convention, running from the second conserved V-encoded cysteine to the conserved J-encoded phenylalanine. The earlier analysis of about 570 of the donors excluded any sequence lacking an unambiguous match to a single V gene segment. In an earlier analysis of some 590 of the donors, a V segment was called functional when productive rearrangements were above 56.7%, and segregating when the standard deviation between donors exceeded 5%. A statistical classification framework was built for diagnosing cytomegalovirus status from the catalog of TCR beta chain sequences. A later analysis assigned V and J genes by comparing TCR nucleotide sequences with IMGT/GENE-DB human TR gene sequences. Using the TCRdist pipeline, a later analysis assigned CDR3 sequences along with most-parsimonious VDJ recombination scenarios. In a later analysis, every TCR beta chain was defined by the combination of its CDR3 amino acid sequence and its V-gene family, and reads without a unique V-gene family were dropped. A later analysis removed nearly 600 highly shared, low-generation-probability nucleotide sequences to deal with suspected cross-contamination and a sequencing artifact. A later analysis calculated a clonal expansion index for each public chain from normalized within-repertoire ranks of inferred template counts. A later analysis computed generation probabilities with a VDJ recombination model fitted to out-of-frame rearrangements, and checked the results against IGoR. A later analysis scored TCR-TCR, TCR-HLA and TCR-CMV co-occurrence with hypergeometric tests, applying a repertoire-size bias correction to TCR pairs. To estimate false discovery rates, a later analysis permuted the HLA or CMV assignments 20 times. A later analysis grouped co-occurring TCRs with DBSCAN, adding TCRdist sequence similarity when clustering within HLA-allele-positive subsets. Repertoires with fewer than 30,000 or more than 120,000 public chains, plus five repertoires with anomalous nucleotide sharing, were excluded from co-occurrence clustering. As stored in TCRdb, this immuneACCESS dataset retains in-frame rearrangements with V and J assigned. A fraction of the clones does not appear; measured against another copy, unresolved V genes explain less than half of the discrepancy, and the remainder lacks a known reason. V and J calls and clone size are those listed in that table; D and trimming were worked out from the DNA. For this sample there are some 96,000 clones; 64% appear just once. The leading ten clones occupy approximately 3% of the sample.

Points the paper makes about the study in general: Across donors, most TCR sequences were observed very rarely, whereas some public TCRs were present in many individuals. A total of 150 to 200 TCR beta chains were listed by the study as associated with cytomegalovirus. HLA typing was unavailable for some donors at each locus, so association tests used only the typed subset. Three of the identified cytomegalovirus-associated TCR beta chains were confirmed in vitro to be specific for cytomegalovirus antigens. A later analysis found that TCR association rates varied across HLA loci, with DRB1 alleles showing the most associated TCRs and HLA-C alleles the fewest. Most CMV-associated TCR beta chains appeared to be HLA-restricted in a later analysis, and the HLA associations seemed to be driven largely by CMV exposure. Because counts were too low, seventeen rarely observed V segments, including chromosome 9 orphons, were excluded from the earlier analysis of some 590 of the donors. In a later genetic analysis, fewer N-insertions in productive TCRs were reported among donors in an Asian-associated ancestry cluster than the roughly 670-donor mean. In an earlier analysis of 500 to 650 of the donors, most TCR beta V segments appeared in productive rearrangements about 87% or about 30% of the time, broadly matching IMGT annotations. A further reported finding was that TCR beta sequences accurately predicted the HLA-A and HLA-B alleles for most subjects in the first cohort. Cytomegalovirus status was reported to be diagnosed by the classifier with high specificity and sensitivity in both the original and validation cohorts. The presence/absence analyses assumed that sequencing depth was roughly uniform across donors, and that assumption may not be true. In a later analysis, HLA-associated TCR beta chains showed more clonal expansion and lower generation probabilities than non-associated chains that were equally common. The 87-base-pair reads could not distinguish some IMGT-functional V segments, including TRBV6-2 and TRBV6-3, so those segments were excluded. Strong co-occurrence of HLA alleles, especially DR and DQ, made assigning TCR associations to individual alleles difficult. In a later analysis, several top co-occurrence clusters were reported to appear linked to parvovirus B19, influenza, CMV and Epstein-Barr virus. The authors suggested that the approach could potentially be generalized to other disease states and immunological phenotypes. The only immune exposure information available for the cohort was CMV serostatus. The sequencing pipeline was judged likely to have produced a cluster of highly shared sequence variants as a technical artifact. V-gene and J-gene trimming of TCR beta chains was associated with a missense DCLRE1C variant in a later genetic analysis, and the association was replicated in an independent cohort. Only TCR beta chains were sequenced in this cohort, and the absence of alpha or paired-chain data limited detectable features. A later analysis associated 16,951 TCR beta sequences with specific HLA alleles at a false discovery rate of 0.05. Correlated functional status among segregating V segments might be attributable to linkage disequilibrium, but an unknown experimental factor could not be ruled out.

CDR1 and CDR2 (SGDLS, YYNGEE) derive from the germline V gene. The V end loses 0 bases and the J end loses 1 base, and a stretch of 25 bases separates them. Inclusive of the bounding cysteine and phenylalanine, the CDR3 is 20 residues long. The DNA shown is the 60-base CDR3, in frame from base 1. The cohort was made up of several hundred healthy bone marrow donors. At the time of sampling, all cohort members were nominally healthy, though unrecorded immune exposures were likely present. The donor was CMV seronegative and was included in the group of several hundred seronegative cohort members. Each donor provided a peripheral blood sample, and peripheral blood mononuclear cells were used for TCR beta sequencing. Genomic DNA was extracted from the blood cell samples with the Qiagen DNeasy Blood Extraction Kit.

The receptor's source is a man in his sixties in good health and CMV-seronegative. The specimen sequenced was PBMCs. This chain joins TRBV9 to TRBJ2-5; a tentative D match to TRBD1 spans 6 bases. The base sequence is TGTGCCAGCAGCGTAGCGTCTCTTGGAGCAGGGGCCCATTCCCAAGAGACCCAGTACTTC. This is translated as CASSVASLGAGAHSQETQYF. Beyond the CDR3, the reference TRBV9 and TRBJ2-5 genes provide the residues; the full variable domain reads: DSGVTQTPKHLITATGQRVTLRCSPRSGDLSVYWYQQSLDQGLQFLIQYYNGEERAKGNILERFSAQQFPDLHSELNLSSLELGDSALYFCASSVASLGAGAHSQETQYFGPGTRLLVL.